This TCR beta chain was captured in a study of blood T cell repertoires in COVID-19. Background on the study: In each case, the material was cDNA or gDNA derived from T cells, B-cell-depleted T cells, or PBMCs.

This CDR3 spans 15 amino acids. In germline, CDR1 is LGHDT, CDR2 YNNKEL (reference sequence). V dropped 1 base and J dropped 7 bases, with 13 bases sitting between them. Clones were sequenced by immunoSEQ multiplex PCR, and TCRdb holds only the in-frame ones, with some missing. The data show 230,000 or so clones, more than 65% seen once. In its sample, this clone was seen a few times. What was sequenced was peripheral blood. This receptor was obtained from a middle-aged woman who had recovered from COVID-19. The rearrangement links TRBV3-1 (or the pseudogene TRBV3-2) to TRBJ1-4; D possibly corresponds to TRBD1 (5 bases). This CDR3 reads CASSQGRGNGEKLFF. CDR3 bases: TGTGCCAGCAGCCAAGGACGGGGGAACGGTGAAAAACTGTTTTTT.